Only a few counts were recorded for the clone carrying this T cell receptor beta chain. Its antigen is not identified. The junction departs from germline at one end; a sequencing error may be responsible. From the 5' RACE reads, TCRdb called clonotypes with MiXCR, one entry per CDR3 protein. The table shows 350,000 to 400,000 distinct CDR3 sequences, with 20% occurring only once. The record originates from a study of CD8 T cells in ankylosing spondylitis. Broader study findings: CD8+ by phenotype, disease-linked clones were relatively rare in peripheral blood.

This CDR3 region has 15 residues. From germline, CDR1 is SGHDT and CDR2 YYEEEE. The clonotype originates from a male donor with ankylosing spondylitis or in good health (not recorded which). The rearrangement joins TRBV5-6 to TRBJ2-7; 7 bases line up with TRBD1. The sequenced sample was blood, either unsorted or a sorted T cell fraction (not recorded which). The CDR3 DNA is TGTGCCAGCAGTTTGGCGCCGGGACAGCTCTACGAGCAGTACTTC. Its protein is CASSLAPGQLYEQYF.